Listed here are 5 T cell receptor beta chains from one sample, sequenced in a study of blood T cell repertoires in COVID-19. Sequencing was performed with immunoSEQ multiplex PCR; in TCRdb, only in-frame clones are kept and a portion is missing. This table has 250,000 or so clones, approximately 81% appearing once. The sequencing input was PBMCs or T cells enriched from blood (not recorded which). The receptor set was obtained from a woman aged 45-60 years who had been exposed to COVID-19.

A few counts support this clone. The V call is TRBV6-6, the J call TRBJ2-2, with 11 bases aligning to TRBD2. The CDR3 covers 14 residues. With 4 bases clipped from V and 8 bases from J, the junction kept 3 bases outside the gene matches. The germline V gene encodes CDR1 MNHNY and CDR2 SVGAGI (reference sequence). This CDR3 is CASSSLAGAGELFF. The DNA of the CDR3 is TGTGCCAGCAGTTCACTAGCGGGGGCGGGGGAGCTGTTTTTT.

This rearrangement joins TRBV6-4 to TRBJ2-5; 7 bases agree with TRBD2. The CDR3 extends over 15 amino acids. The V segment lost 6 bases and the J segment 3 bases; nucleotides outside the gene matches: 10. CDR1 and CDR2 (germline): MRHNA, SNTAGT. The CDR3 region is CASSPGGGGEETQYF. CDR3 in DNA: TGTGCCAGCAGCCCGGGAGGCGGGGGTGAAGAGACCCAGTACTTC.

This clone was seen once. In nucleotides, the CDR3 is TGCGCCAGCAGCTTGAATAGCGTGGGTACAGATACGCAGTATTTT. Its protein is CASSLNSVGTDTQYF. V gene TRBV5-1 combines with J gene TRBJ2-3, with D possibly matching TRBD2 (5 bases). This CDR3 has 15 residues. V lost 1 base, J lost 3 bases, and 12 bases lay in between. The germline V gene has CDR1 SGHRS and CDR2 YFSETQ.

The V and J genes are TRBV28 and TRBJ1-1; 8 bases are a match to TRBD1. The germline V gene has CDR1 MDHEN and CDR2 SYDVKM. CDR3 length: 15 amino acids. The V gene end was trimmed by 5 bases and the J gene end by 6 bases; junction bases not matched to a gene: 11. CDR3 in amino acids: CASSLYRTGRPEAFF. The CDR3 bases are TGTGCCAGCAGTCTTTACCGGACAGGGAGGCCTGAAGCTTTCTTT. The full variable domain, rest sourced from reference TRBV28 and TRBJ1-1, is DVKVTQSSRYLVKRTGEKVFLECVQDMDHENMFWYRQDPGLGLRLIYFSYDVKMKEKGDIPEGYSVSREKKERFSLILESASTNQTSMYLCASSLYRTGRPEAFFGQGTRLTVV.

The J gene is TRBJ2-4, the V gene TRBV28, with a weak D call TRBD2 (6 bases). The V end was cut by 3 bases, the J end by 2 bases, with 8 bases between. Germline V gives CDR1 MDHEN, CDR2 SYDVKM. This CDR3 has 14 amino acids. CDR3 nucleotide sequence: TGTGCCAGCAGTTTTGGGGGGACCAAAAACATTCAGTACTTC. Its protein is CASSFGGTKNIQYF.